The clone carrying this T cell receptor (beta chain) was picked up one time. This sample was included in a study of Ad26.COV2.S vaccination and SARS-CoV-2 variants. Treatment specified: roughly 19 received Ad26.COV2.S at low or high dose, single or two shots; about 5 received placebo; per-sample allocation not given. Samples analyzed were those drawn on day 63 after the first vaccine or placebo injection. Trimming stripped 5 bases from V and 0 bases from J, with 11 bases between. Germline V gene lookup returns CDR1 SGHVS and CDR2 FQNEAQ. The CDR3 has 15 amino acids. Sequencing was performed with immunoSEQ multiplex PCR; in TCRdb, only in-frame clones are kept and a portion is missing. Of roughly 400,000 clones listed, 90% are singletons.

The origin of this receptor is a person aged 18-60 years who received the Ad26.COV2.S COVID-19 vaccine or a placebo. This specimen was peripheral blood, taken in a trial of Ad26.COV2.S vaccine versus placebo. V and J are TRBV7-8 and TRBJ2-1; D is undetermined. This chain's CDR3 is CASSRWDRSYNEQFF. CDR3 nucleotide sequence: TGTGCCAGCAGCCGATGGGATCGCTCCTACAATGAGCAGTTCTTC.